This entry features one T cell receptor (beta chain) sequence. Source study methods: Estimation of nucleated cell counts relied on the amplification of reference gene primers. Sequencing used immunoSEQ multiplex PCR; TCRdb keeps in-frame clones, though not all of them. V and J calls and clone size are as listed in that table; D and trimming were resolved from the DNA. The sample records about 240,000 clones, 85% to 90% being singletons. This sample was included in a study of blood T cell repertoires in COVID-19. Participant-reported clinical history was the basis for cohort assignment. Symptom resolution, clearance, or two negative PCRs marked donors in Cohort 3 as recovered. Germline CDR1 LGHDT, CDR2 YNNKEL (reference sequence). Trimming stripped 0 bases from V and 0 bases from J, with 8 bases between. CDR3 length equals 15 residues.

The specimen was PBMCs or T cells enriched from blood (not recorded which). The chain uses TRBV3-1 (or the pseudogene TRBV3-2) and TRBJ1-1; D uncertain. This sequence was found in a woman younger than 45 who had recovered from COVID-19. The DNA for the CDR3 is TGTGCCAGCAGCCAAGACGGCCGGGTGAACACTGAAGCTTTCTTT. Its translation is CASSQDGRVNTEAFF.